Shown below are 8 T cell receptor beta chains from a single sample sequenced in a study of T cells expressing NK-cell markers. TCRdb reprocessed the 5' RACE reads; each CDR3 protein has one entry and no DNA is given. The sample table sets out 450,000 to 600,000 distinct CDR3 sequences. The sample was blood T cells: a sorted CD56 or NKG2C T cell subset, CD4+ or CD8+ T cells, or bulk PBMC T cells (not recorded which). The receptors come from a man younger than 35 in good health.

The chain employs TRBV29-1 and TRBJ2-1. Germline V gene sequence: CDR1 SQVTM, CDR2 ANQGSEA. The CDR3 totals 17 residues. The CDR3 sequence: CSVEGWKVRHLDNEQFF.

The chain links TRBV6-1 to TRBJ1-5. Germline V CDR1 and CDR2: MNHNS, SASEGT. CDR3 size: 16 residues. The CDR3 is CASSETQVFSNQPQHF.

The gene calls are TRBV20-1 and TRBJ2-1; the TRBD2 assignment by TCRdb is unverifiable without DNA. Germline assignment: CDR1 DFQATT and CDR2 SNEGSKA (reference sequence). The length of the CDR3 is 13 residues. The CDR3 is CSARSGASIEQFF.

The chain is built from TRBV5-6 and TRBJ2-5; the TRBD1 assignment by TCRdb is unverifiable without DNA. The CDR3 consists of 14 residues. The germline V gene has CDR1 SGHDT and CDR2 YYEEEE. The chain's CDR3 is CASRPTGGKETQYF.

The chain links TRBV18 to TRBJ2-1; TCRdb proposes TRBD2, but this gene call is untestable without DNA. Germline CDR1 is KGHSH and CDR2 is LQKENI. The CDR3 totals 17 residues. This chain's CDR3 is CASSPRRTGGDVGEQFF.

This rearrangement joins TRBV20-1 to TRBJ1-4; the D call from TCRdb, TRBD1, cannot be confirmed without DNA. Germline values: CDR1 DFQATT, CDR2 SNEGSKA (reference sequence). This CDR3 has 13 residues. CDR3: CSAVRTVNEKLFF.

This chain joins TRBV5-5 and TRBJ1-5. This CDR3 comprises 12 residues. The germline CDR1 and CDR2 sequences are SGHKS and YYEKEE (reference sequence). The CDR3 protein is CASSLDNQPQHF.

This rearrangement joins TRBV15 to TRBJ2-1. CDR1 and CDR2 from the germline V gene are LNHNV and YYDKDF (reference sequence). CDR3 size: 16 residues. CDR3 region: CATSRGELIANGEQFF.